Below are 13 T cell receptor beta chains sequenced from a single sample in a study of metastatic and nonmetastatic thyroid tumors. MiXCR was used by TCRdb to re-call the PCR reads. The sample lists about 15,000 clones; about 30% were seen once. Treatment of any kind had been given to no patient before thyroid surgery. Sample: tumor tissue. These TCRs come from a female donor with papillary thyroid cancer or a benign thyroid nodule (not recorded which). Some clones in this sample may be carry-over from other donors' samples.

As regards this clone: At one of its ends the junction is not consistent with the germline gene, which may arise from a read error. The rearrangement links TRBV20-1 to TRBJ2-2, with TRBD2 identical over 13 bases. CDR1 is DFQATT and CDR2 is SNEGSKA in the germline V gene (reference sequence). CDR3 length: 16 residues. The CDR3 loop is CSARAGLAGSCGELFF. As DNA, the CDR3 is TGCAGTGCTAGAGCGGGACTAGCGGGATCGTGCGGGGAGCTATTTTTT.

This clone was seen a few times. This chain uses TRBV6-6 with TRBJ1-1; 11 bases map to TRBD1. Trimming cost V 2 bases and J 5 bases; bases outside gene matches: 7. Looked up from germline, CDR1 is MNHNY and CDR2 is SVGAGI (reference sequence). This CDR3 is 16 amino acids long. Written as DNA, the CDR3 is TGTGCCAGCAGTTACCGGACCGGGACAGGGGGTACTGAAGCTTTCTTT. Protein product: CASSYRTGTGGTEAFF.

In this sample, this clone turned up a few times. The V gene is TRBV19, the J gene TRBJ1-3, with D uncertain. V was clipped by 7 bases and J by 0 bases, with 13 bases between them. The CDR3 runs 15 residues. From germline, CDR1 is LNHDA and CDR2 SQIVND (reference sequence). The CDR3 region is CASTARDSSGNTIYF. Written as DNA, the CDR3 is TGTGCCAGTACCGCACGGGATTCCTCTGGAAACACCATATATTTT.

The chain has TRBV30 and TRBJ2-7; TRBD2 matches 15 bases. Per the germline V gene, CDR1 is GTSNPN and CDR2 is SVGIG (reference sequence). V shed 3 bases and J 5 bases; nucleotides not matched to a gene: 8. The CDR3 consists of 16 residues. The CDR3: CAWSTGTSGRLNEQYF. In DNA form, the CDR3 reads TGTGCCTGGAGCACCGGGACTAGCGGGAGGCTGAACGAGCAGTACTTC.

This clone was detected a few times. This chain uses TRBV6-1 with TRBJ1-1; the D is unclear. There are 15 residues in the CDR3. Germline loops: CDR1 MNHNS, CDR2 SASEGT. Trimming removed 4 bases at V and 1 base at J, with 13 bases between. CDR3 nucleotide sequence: TGTGCCAGCAGTGTAGTAGATCTCTCGAACACTGAAGCTTTCTTT. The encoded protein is CASSVVDLSNTEAFF.

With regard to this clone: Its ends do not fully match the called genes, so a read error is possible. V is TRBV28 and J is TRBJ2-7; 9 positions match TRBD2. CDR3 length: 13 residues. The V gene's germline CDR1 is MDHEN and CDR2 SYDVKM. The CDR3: CTSSTQGLAEQYF. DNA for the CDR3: TGTACCAGTAGTACCCAGGGACTAGCCGAGCAGTACTTC. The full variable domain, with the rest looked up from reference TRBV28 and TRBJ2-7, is DVKVTQSSRYLVKRTGEKVFLECVQDMDHENMFWYRQDPGLGLRLIYFSYDVKMKEKGDIPEGYSVSREKKERFSLILESASTNQTSMYLCTSSTQGLAEQYFGPGTRLTVT.

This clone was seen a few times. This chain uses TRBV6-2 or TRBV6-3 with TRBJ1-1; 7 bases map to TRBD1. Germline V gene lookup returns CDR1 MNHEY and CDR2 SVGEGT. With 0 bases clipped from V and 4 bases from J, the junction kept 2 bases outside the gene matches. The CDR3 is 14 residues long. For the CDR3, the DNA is TGTGCCAGCAGTTACTCGGCAGGGGGCACTGAAGCTTTCTTT. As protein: CASSYSAGGTEAFF.

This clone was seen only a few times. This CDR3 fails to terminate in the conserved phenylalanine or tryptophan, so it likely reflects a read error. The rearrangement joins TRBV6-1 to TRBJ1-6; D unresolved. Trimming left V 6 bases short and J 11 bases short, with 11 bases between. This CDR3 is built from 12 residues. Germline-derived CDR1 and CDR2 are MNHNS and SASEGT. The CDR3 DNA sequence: TGTGCCAGCAGCCGTGGCCCAACACCCCTCCACTCT. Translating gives CASSRGPTPLHS.

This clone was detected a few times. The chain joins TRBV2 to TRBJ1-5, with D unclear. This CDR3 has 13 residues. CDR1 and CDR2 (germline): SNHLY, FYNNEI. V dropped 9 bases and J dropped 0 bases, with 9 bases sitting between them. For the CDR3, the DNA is TGTGCCAGTTGTCGAATTAGCAATCAGCCCCAGCATTTT. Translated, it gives CASCRISNQPQHF.

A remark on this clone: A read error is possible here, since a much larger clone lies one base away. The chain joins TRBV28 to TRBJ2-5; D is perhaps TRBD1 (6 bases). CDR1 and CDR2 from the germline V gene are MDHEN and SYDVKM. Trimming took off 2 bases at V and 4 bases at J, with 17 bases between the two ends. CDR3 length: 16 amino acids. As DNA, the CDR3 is TGTGCCAGCAGTTTAGAACGGCAGGGGCAGCGAGAGACCCAGTACTTC. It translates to CASSLERQGQRETQYF.

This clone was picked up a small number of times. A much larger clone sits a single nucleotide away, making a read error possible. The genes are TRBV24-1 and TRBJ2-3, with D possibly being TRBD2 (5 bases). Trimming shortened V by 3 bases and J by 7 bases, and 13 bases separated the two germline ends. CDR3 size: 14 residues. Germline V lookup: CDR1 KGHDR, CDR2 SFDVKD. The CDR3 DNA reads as TGTGCCACCAGTGATCCCCCCCCGGGATATACGCAGTATTTT. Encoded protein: CATSDPPPGYTQYF.

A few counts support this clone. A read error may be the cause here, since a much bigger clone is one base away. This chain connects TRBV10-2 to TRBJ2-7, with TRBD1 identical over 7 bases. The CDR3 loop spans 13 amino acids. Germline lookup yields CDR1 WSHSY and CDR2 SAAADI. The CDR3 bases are TGCGCCGGCAGTCGACAGGGCTCCTACGAGCAGTACTTC. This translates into CAGSRQGSYEQYF.

This CDR3 is CASSFRQPQETQYF. CDR3 nucleotide sequence: TGTGCCAGCAGCTTCCGACAGCCCCAAGAGACCCAGTACTTC. The rearrangement joins TRBV11-2 to TRBJ2-5; a weak D match, TRBD1 (5 bases). V dropped 3 bases and J dropped 1 base, with 9 bases sitting between them. The CDR3 has 14 residues. CDR1 is SGHAT, CDR2 FQNNGV, per germline.